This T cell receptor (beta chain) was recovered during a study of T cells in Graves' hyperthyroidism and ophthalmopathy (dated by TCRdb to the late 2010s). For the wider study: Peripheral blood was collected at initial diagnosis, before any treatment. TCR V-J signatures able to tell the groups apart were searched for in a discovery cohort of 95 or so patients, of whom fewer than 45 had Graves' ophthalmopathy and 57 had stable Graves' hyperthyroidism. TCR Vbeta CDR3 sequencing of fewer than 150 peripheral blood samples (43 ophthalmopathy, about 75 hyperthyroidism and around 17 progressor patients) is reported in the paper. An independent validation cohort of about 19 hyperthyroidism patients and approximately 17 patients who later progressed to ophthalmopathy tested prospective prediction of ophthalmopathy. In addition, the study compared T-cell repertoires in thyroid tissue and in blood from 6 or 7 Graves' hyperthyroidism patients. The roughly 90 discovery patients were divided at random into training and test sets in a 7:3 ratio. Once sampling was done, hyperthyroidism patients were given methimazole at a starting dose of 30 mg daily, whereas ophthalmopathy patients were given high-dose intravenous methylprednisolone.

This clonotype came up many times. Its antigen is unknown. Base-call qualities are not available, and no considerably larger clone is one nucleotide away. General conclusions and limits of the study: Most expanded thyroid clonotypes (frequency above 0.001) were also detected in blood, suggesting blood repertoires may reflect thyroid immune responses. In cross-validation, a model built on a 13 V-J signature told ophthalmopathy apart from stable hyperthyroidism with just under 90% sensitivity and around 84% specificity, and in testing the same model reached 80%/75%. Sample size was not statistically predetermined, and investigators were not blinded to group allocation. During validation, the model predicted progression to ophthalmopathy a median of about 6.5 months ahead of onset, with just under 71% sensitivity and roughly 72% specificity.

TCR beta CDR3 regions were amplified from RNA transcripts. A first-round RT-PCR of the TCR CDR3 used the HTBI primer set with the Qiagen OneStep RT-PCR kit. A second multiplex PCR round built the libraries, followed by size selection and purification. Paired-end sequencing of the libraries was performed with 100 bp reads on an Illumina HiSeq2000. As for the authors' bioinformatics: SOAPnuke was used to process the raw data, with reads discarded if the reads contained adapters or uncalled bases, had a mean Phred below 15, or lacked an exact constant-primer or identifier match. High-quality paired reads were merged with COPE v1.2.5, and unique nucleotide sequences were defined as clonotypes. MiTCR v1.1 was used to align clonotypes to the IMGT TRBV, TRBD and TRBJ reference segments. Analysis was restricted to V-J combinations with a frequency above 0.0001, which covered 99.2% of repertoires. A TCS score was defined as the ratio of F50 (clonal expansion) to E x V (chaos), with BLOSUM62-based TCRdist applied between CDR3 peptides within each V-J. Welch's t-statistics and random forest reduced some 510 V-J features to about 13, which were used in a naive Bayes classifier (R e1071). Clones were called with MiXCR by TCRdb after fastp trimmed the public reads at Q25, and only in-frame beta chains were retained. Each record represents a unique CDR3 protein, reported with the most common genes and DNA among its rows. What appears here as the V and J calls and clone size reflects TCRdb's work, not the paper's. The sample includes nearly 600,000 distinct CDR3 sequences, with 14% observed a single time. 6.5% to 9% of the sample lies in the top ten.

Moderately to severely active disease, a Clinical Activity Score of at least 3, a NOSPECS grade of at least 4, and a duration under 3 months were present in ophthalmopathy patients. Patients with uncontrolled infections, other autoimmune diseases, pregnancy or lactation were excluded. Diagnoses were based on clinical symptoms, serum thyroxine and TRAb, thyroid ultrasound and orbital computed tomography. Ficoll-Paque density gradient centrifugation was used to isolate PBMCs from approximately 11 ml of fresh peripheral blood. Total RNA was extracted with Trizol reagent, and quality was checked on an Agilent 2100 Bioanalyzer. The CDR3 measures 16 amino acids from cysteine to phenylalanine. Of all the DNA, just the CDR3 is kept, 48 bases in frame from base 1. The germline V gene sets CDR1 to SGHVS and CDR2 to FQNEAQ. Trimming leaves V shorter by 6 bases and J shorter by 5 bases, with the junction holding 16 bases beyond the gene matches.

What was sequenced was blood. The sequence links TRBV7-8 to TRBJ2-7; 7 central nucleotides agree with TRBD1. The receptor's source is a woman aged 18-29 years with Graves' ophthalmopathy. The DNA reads TGTGCCAGCAGGAACACGTGGAGACAGGGTGAAGACGAGCAGTACTTC. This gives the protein CASRNTWRQGEDEQYF.